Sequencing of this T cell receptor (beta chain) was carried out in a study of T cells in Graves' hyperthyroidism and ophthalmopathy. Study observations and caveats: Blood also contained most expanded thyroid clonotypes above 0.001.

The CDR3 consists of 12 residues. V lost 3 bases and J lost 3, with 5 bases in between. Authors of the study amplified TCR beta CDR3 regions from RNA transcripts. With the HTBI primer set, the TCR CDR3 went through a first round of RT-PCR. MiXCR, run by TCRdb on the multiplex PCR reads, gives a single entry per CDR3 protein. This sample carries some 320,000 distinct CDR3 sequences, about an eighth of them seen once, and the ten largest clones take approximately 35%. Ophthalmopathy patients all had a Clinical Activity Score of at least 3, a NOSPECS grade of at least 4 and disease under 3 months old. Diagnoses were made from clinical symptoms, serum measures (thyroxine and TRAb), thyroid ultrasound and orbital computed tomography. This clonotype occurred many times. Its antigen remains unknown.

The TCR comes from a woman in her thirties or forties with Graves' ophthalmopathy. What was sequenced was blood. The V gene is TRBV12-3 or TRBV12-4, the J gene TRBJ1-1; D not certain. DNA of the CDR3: TGTGCCAGCAGTTTTGGGGACACTGAAGCTTTCTTT. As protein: CASSFGDTEAFF.